This T cell receptor (beta chain) was identified during a study of OX40 agonist ivuxolimab in advanced cancers. Overall study: In this trial design, patients received ivuxolimab intravenously at 0.01 to 10 mg/kg every 2 weeks. Three dose-escalation patients had partial responses: one with hepatocellular carcinoma and two with cutaneous melanoma. Study conclusions and caveats: There was clonal expansion of CD4+ and CD8+ blood T cells by week 6 at 0.1 to 3.0 mg/kg. Certain nonresponders additionally had low normalized T-cell clonal expansion.

The V gene end was trimmed by 4 bases and the J gene end by 4 bases; junction bases not matched to a gene: 6. The CDR3 consists of 15 residues. CDR1 and CDR2 from the germline V gene are SGHTA and FQGTGA. TCRdb's copy holds only in-frame clones and misses some; the assay was immunoSEQ multiplex PCR. The table shows 25,000 to 35,000 clones, with 70% to 85% occurring only once. As for this clone: Its target is not known.

The sequence was obtained from an adult with an advanced solid tumor such as melanoma, head and neck, liver or kidney cancer. The chain joins TRBV7-3 to TRBJ2-5; the match to TRBD2 covers 10 bases. The source was CD4+ or CD8+ T cells sorted from blood, collected in a trial of the OX40 agonist ivuxolimab. This CDR3 reads CASSSAGGPGETQYF. The CDR3 DNA sequence: TGTGCCAGCAGCTCAGCGGGGGGGCCGGGAGAGACCCAGTACTTC.